This entry features one T cell receptor (beta chain) sequence. These data belong to a study of blood T cell repertoires in COVID-19. Germline-derived CDR1 and CDR2 are MNHNS and SASEGT. CDR3 size: 14 residues. Trimming removed 3 bases from V and 5 bases from J, with 10 bases in between. The assay was immunoSEQ multiplex PCR, and TCRdb's table has in-frame clones only and misses some. The sample lists about 78,000 clones, around nine tenths seen once, with about 5% in the top ten. V is TRBV6-1 and J is TRBJ1-4; D is perhaps TRBD1 (6 bases). This clonotype was sampled from a man aged 50 or older with active or convalescent COVID-19. Sequencing was carried out using peripheral blood. DNA for the CDR3: TGTGCCAGCAGTGAGGGGGACACCAATGAAAAACTGTTTTTT. Amino acids: CASSEGDTNEKLFF.